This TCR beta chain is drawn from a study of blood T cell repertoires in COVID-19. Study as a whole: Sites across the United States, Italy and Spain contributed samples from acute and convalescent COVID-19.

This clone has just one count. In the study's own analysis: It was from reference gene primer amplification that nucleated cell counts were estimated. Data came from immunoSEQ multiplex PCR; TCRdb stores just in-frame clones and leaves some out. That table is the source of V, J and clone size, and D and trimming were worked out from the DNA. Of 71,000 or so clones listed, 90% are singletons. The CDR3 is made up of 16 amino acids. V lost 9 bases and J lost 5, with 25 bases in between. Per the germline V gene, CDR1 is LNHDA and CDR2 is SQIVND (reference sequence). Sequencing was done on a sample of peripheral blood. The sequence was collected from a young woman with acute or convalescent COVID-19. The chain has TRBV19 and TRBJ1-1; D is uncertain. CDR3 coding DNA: TGTGCCAGCTCCGGGCTTTGGAGGCGCGGATCTACTGAAGCTTTCTTT. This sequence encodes CASSGLWRRGSTEAFF.